This T cell receptor beta chain was recorded in a study of cytomegalovirus exposure and HLA in healthy donors (dated by TCRdb to the late 2010s). Study-wide context: An earlier analysis of approximately 550 of the donors reported approximately 270 Gb of sequence data and some 120 million unique TCR beta sequences from about 200 million T cells. An early release covering over 500 HLA-typed donors comprised about 310 gigabases of sequencing data and tens of millions of unique TCR sequences. The genetic ancestry cluster associated with self-reported Caucasian donors included 81% of the roughly 380 genotyped donors. The study aimed to test whether cataloging public T cell receptors could reveal signatures of past pathogen exposure. The T cell repertoires of some 700 subjects were profiled by immunosequencing and related to cytomegalovirus serostatus. Along with the roughly 610-subject first cohort, a separate validation cohort of over a hundred different subjects was used. To predict cytomegalovirus infection status, the study brought together high-throughput TCR immunosequencing, statistical association of individual TCRs with disease status, and machine learning. A later analysis re-analyzed previously published TCR beta repertoires from roughly 600 donors and added high-resolution HLA genotyping to study TCR occurrence patterns. Rather than drawing on any new phenotypic data, the later analysis identified candidate immune exposures from TCR beta sequences and the way those sequences occurred across donors. An earlier analysis of several hundred of the donors applied high-throughput TCR beta sequencing to assess whether each TCR beta V gene segment acted as functional or pseudogenic. Donor age, sex, ethnicity and CMV serostatus were collected together with the repertoire data. In a later genetic analysis, genome-wide SNP genotypes for 398 of the 666 donors were used, and that subset was treated as a discovery cohort. All discovery cohort repertoires had been generated using a single sequencing platform. Class I and class II HLA loci were covered by the typing at four-digit resolution. The number of typed donors differed by locus: about 629-640 for A, B, C, DRB1 and DQB1; some 540 for DQA1; 606 for DPA1; and about 450 for DPB1. Because of strong linkage in the cohort, roughly five DR-DQ haplotypes were treated as single units for association and clustering. Among roughly 400 genotyped donors of the cohort, an average of around 250,000 unique TCR beta nucleotide sequences was sequenced per donor, of which about 19% were non-productive. The research as a whole found: In a later genetic analysis, fewer N-insertions in productive TCRs were reported among donors in an Asian-associated ancestry cluster than the 666-donor mean. Approximately 16 rarely observed V segments, including chromosome 9 orphons, were excluded from the earlier analysis of 550 to 700 of the donors because counts were too low. It was suggested by the authors that the approach could potentially be generalized to other disease states and immunological phenotypes. In a later genetic analysis, a missense DCLRE1C variant was associated with V-gene and J-gene trimming of TCR beta chains, and the association was replicated in an independent cohort. The 87-base-pair reads could not distinguish some IMGT-functional V segments, including TRBV6-2 and TRBV6-3, so those segments were excluded. Strong co-occurrence of HLA alleles, especially DR and DQ, made assigning TCR associations to individual alleles difficult. Compared with equally common non-associated chains, HLA-associated TCR beta chains in a later analysis were more clonally expanded and had lower generation probabilities. In both the original and validation cohorts, the classifier was reported to diagnose cytomegalovirus status with high specificity and sensitivity. Linkage disequilibrium might explain the correlated functional status among segregating V segments, but an unknown experimental factor could not be excluded. In an earlier analysis of roughly 560 of the donors, most TCR beta V segments were observed in productive rearrangements about 90% or about 30% of the time, broadly matching IMGT annotations. A later analysis found that TCR association rates varied across HLA loci, with DRB1 alleles showing the most associated TCRs and HLA-C alleles the fewest. In a later analysis, most CMV-associated TCR beta chains were found to appear HLA-restricted, with HLA associations seemingly driven largely by CMV exposure. Immune exposure information for the cohort was limited to CMV serostatus. The sequencing pipeline was judged likely to have produced a cluster of highly shared sequence variants as a technical artifact. A later analysis associated about 17,000 TCR beta sequences with specific HLA alleles at a false discovery rate of 0.05. While some public TCRs were present in many individuals, most TCR sequences turned up only very rarely across donors. In vitro tests confirmed that three of the cytomegalovirus-associated TCR beta chains recognize cytomegalovirus antigens. Because HLA typing was unavailable for some donors at each locus, only the typed subset was used in association tests. In this cohort, only TCR beta chains were sequenced, and detectable features were limited by the absence of alpha or paired-chain data. A further reported finding was that TCR beta sequences accurately predicted the HLA-A and HLA-B alleles for most subjects in the first cohort. Several of the top co-occurrence clusters appeared to be linked to parvovirus B19, influenza, CMV and Epstein-Barr virus, according to a later analysis. Sequencing depth was assumed to be roughly uniform across donors in the presence/absence analyses, though that assumption may not hold. A total of fewer than 200 TCR beta chains were listed by the study as associated with cytomegalovirus.

The cohort was made up of roughly 670 healthy bone marrow donors. At the time of sampling, every cohort member was nominally healthy, though immune exposures that went unrecorded were likely present. The donor tested CMV seropositive and was one of the 289 seropositive cohort members. A peripheral blood sample was collected from each donor, and TCR beta sequencing was performed on peripheral blood mononuclear cells. The Qiagen DNeasy Blood Extraction Kit was used to extract genomic DNA from the blood cell samples. Library creation used the immunoSEQ multiplex PCR assay. The multiplex PCR relied on a mix of 60 forward primers for TCR Vbeta segments and 13 reverse primers for TCR Jbeta segments. The CDR3 region of rearranged TCR beta genes was amplified from genomic DNA with a multiplex PCR assay. Amplified TCR beta libraries were sequenced as 87-base-pair reads on the Illumina HiSeq System. As for the authors' bioinformatics: Across the roughly 670 repertoires, a later analysis counted 60 million to 90 million unique TCR beta chains, roughly 11 million of which were shared by at least two donors. A nearest-neighbor algorithm error-corrected the raw reads and collapsed the reads into unique sequences, merging closely related sequences to remove PCR and sequencing errors. V, D and J gene segments were assigned by aligning CDR3 sequences to IMGT reference sequences. For a sequence to be retained, a match of at least six nucleotides was required to both a V gene segment and a J gene segment. A rearrangement counted as productive if the CDR3 had no stop codons and remained in frame with V and J, and every other rearrangement counted as non-productive. Following IMGT convention, CDR3 was defined as the stretch from the second conserved V-encoded cysteine to the conserved J-encoded phenylalanine. In an earlier analysis of approximately 590 of the donors, sequences lacking an unambiguous match to a single V gene segment were excluded. In an earlier analysis of a few hundred of the donors, a V segment was called functional when productive rearrangements were above 56.7%, and segregating when the standard deviation between donors exceeded 5%. A statistical classification framework was developed to diagnose cytomegalovirus status using the catalog of TCR beta chain sequences. V and J gene assignment, in a later analysis, came from comparing TCR nucleotide sequences with IMGT/GENE-DB human TR gene sequences. In a later analysis, CDR3 sequences and most-parsimonious VDJ recombination scenarios were assigned using the TCRdist pipeline. In a later analysis, every TCR beta chain was defined by the combination of its CDR3 amino acid sequence and its V-gene family, and reads without a unique V-gene family were dropped. To address suspected cross-contamination and a sequencing artifact, a later analysis removed 592 highly shared, low-generation-probability nucleotide sequences. In a later analysis, a clonal expansion index was calculated for each public chain from normalized within-repertoire ranks of inferred template counts. In a later analysis, generation probabilities were computed using a VDJ recombination model fitted to out-of-frame rearrangements, and the results were checked against IGoR. In a later analysis, hypergeometric tests were used to score TCR-TCR, TCR-HLA and TCR-CMV co-occurrence, with a repertoire-size bias correction applied to TCR pairs. In a later analysis, false discovery rates were estimated by permuting HLA or CMV assignments 20 times. In a later analysis, co-occurring TCRs were grouped using DBSCAN, and TCRdist sequence similarity was added for clustering within HLA-allele-positive subsets. For co-occurrence clustering, repertoires with fewer than 30,000 or more than 120,000 public chains were excluded, along with four to six repertoires with anomalous nucleotide sharing. TCRdb re-hosts the immuneACCESS table, in-frame sequences only. Its copies lack some clones; in the studies checked, an unresolved V gene accounts for under half of them, and the cause for the rest is not known. Clonal size and the V and J genes are those of that table, whereas D and trimming came from the DNA. In all, the sample holds about 180,000 clones, and approximately 80% of those were seen once. Roughly 4.5% of the sample is held by the ten biggest clonotypes.

Of note for this clone: Its antigen remains unidentified. The sample holds no much larger clone one base away, and base qualities are not on file.

The CDR1 and CDR2 encoded by the germline V gene (reference sequence) are LNHDA and SQIVND. After removal of 4 bases from V and 4 bases from J, the junction retains 7 bases not matched to a gene. The CDR3 holds 14 amino acids from the cysteine to the phenylalanine. Only CDR3 DNA is held: 42 bases, read in frame from base 1. The V and J segments used are TRBV19 and TRBJ2-7, with 7 bases in between that match TRBD1. The material sequenced was PBMCs. The sequence came from a woman between 18 and 30 years old in good health and CMV-seropositive. The CDR3 region reads CASSSRDSGYEQYF. At the DNA level, the sequence is TGTGCCAGTAGTAGCCGGGACAGTGGATACGAGCAGTACTTC. With the rest looked up from the reference TRBV19 and TRBJ2-7 genes rather than sequenced, the full variable domain is DGGITQSPKYLFRKEGQNVTLSCEQNLNHDAMYWYRQDPGQGLRLIYYSQIVNDFQKGDIAEGYSVSREKKESFPLTVTSAQKNPTAFYLCASSSRDSGYEQYFGPGTRLTVT.